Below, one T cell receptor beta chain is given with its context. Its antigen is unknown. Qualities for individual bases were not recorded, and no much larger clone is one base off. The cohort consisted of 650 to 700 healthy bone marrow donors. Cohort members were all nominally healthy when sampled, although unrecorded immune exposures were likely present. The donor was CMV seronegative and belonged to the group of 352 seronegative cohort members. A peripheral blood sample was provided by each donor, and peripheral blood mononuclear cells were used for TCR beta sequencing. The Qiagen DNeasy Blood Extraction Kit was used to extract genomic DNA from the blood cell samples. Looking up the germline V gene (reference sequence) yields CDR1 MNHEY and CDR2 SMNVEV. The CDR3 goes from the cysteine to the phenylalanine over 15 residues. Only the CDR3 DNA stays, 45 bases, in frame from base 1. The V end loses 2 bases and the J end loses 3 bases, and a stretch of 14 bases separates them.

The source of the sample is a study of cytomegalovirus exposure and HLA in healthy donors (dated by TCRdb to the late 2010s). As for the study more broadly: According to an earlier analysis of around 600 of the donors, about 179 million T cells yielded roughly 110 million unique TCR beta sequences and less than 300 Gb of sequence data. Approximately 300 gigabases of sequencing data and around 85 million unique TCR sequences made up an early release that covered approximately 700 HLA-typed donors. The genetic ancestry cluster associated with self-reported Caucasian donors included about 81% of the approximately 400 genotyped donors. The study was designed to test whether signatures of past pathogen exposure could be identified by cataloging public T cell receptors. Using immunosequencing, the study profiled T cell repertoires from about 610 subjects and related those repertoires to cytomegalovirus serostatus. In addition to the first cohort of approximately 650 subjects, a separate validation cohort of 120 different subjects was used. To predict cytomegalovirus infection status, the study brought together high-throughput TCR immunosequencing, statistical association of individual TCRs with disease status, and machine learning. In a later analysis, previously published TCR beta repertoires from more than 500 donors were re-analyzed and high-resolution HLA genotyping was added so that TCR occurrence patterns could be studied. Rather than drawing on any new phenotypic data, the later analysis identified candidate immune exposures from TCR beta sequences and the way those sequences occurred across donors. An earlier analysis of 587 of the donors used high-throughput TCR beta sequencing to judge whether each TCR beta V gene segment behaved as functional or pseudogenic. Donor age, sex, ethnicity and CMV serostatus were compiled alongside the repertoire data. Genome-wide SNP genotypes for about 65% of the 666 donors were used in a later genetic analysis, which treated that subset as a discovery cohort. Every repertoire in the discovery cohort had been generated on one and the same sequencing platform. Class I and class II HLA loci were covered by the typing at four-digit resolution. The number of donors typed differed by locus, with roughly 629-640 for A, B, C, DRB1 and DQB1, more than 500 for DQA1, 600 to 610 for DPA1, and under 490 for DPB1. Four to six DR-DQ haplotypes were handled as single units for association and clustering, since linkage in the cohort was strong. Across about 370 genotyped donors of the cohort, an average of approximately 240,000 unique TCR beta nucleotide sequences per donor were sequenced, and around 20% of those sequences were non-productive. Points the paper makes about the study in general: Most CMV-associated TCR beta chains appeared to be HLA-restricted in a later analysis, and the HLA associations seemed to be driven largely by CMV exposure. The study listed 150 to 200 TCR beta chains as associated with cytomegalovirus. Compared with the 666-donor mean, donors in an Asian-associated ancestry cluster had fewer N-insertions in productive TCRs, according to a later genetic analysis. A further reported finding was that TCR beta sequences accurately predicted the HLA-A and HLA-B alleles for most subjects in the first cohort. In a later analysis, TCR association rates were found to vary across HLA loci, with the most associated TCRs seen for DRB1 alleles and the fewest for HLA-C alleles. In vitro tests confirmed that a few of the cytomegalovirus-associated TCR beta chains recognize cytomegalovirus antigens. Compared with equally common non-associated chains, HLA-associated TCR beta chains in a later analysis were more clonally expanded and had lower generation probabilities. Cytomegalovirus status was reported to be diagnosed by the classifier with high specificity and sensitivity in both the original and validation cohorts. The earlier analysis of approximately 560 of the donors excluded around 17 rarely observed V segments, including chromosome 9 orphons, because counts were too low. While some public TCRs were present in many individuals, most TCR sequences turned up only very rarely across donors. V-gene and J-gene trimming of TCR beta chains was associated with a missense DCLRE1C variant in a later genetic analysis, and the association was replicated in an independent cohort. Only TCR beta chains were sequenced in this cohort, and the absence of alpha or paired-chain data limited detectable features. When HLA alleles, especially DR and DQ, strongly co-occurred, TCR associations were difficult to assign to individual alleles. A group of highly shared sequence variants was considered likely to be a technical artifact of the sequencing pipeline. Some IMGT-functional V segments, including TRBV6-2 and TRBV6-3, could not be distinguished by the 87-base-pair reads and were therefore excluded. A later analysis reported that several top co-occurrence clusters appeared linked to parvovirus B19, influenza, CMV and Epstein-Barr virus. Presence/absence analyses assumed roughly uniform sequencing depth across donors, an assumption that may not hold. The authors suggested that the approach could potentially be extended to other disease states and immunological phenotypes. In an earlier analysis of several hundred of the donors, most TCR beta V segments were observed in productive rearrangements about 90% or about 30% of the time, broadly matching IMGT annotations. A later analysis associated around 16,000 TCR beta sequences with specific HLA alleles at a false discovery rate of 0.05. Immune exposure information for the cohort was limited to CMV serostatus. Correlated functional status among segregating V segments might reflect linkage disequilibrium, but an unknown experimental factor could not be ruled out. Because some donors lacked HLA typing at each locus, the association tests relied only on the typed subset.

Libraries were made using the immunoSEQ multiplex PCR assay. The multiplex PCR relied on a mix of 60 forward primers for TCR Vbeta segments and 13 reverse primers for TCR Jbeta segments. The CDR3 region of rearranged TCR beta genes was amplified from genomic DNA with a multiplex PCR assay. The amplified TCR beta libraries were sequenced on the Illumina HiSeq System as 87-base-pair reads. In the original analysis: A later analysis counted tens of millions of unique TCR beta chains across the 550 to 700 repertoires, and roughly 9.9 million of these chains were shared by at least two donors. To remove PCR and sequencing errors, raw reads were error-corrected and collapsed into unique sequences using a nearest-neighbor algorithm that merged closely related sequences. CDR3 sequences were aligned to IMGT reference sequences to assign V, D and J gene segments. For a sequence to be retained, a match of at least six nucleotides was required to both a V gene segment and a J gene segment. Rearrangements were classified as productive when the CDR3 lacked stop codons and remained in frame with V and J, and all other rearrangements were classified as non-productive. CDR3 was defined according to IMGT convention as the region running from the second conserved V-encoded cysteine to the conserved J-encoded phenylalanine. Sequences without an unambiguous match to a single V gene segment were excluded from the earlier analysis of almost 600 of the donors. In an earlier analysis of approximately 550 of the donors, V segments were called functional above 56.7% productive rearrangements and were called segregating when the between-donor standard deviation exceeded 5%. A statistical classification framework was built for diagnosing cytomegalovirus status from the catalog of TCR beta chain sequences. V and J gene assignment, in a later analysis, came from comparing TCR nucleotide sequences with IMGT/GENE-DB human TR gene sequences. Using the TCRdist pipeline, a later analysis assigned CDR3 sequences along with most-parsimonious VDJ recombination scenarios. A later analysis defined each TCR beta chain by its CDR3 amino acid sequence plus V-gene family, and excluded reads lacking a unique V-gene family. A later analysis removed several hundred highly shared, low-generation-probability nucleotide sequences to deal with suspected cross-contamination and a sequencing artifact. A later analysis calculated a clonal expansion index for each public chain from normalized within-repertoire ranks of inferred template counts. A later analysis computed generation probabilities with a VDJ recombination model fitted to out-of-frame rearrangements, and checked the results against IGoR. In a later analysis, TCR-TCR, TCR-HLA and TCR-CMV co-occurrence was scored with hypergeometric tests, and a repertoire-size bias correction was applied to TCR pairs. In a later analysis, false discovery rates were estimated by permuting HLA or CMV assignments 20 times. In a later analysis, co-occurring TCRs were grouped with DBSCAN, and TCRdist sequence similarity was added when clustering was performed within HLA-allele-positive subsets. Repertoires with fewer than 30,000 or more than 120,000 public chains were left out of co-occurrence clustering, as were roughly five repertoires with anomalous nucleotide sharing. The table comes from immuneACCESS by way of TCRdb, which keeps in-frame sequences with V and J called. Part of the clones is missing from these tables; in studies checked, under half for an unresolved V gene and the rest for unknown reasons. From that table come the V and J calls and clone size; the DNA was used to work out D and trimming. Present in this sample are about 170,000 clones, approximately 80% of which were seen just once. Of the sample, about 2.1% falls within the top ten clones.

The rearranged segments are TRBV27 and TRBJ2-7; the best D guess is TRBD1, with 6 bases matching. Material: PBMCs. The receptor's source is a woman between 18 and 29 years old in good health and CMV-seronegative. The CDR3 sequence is CASSLKVGASYEQYF. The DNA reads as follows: TGTGCCAGCAGTTTAAAAGTGGGGGCAAGCTACGAGCAGTACTTC.